What follows is one T cell receptor beta chain and its context. Its specificity is unknown. One end of the junction does not line up with germline, which may come from a read error. From germline, CDR1 is SGHKS and CDR2 YYEKEE (reference sequence). This CDR3 spans 16 amino acids. This sample is drawn from a study of blood T cells in healthy people across ages. The study's findings and limits: Donor CMV infection status was unknown, possibly confounding age-related changes in expanded clonotypes.

For the second PCR, which ran for 7 to 11 cycles, a sample-barcoded 5' primer and a J-beta primer mix were used. All samples yielded 2.5 million or more CDR3-containing paired-end reads. TCRdb used MiXCR to reprocess the 5' RACE reads, holding one entry per CDR3 protein. The sample consists of around 1,500,000 distinct CDR3 sequences, approximately 40% of them appearing once. Per sample, a minimum of 6.5 million PBMCs were isolated. The clonotype was recovered from a woman aged 18-29 years in good health. Input material: blood. The chain is built from TRBV5-5 and TRBJ2-1, with D perhaps TRBD1 (6 bases). CDR3 nucleotides: TGTGCCAGCAGCTTGGCCCCCAGGGGCGAAGGCAATGGGCAGTTCTTC. Translation: CASSLAPRGEGNGQFF.